This T cell receptor beta chain was obtained from a study of post-analysis software for immune sequencing data. About the research overall: Relapsing-remitting, secondary progressive and progressive-relapsing courses of multiple sclerosis were included. Study results and caveats: F measure grouped same-batch samples tightly together. Among multiple sclerosis patients, normalized Chao1 diversity was significantly below that of controls. The study found TRBV5-6, TRBV5-1 and TRBV20-1 among a few TRBV segments more frequent in patients than controls.

Researchers reported that TCR beta cDNA libraries carried unique molecular identifiers. Each batch of roughly 0.9 to 10 million T cells produced roughly 450,000 cDNA molecules. Each CDR3 protein gets one entry after TCRdb re-called the PCR reads with MiXCR. The repertoire has roughly 620,000 distinct CDR3 sequences, around 44% of them found once; the top ten carry 1.5% to 2%. The germline V gene has CDR1 MNHNY and CDR2 SVGAGI (reference sequence). This CDR3 contains 13 residues. Notes on this clonotype: Its target is unknown.

The rearrangement uses TRBV6-6 and TRBJ2-5, with 7 nucleotides matching TRBD1. Matching the DNA end better, TRBJ2-7 makes the J call doubtful. This clonotype originated in a girl between 10 and 17 years old with multiple sclerosis. Sequencing input: blood. In nucleotides, the CDR3 is TGTGCCAGCAGAATAGGGGGCCGCGGCGAGCAGTACTTC. Translating gives CASRIGGRGEQYF.